Below, 22 T cell receptor beta chains from the same sample are listed, as sequenced in a study of blood T cell repertoires in COVID-19. Measured with immunoSEQ multiplex PCR; TCRdb has only the in-frame clones, and not every one. This table has approximately 150,000 clones, 90% appearing once. The specimen was peripheral blood. Receptor source: a man aged 60 to 75 with active or convalescent COVID-19.

The chain links TRBV27 to TRBJ2-1; D is perhaps TRBD1 (5 bases). The germline V gene has CDR1 MNHEY and CDR2 SMNVEV (reference sequence). This CDR3 is 12 amino acids long. Trimming took off 5 bases at V and 6 bases at J, with 8 bases between the two ends. The CDR3 nucleotides are TGTGCCAGCAGTCTCCAGGGCAATGAGCAGTTCTTC. This encodes CASSLQGNEQFF.

The V and J genes are TRBV2 and TRBJ1-2; tentatively, D is TRBD1 (6 bases). The germline V gene encodes CDR1 SNHLY and CDR2 FYNNEI. With 6 bases removed from V and 7 bases from J, the gap between germline ends came to 18 bases. The CDR3 runs to 14 residues. The CDR3: CASRGTGRSAGYTF. The CDR3 DNA is TGTGCCAGCAGAGGCACAGGGCGTTCGGCTGGCTACACCTTC. Based on the CDR3 plus reference TRBV2 and TRBJ1-2, the full variable domain is EPEVTQTPSHQVTQMGQEVILRCVPISNHLYFYWYRQILGQKVEFLVSFYNNEISEKSEIFDDQFSVERPDGSNFTLKIRSTKLEDSAMYFCASRGTGRSAGYTFGSGTRLTVV.

The V call is TRBV3-1 (or the pseudogene TRBV3-2), the J call TRBJ2-3; 10 nucleotides align to TRBD2. CDR3 length equals 18 residues. Trimming removed 0 bases from V and 3 bases from J; junction bases left unmatched: 9. Per germline, CDR1 LGHDT and CDR2 YNNKEL (reference sequence). CDR3 nucleotide sequence: TGTGCCAGCAGCCAAGATCTCCTAGCGGGAGATTTGACAGATACGCAGTATTTT. Translated: CASSQDLLAGDLTDTQYF.

In DNA, the CDR3 is TGTGCCAGCTCACCACCGAGGACAGGGACTGAGCAGTTCTTC. Amino acid sequence: CASSPPRTGTEQFF. This chain connects TRBV18 to TRBJ2-1; TRBD1 agrees at 8 bases. The V gene end was trimmed by 0 bases and the J gene end by 9 bases; junction bases not matched to a gene: 4. Germline V gene lookup returns CDR1 KGHSH and CDR2 LQKENI. The CDR3 has 14 residues.

The rearrangement links TRBV10-3 to TRBJ1-4, with D tentatively TRBD1 (6 bases). CDR1 ENHRY and CDR2 SYGVKD come from the germline V gene. V lost 3 bases and J 6 bases, leaving 14 bases between the germline ends. The CDR3 length is 15 residues. CDR3 region: CAISDRGAPYEKLFF. CDR3 DNA sequence: TGTGCCATCAGTGATCGGGGGGCGCCTTATGAAAAACTGTTTTTT.

This chain links TRBV11-2 with TRBJ2-5, with TRBD1 identical over 9 bases. There are 14 residues in the CDR3. The V segment lost 2 bases and the J segment 5 bases; nucleotides outside the gene matches: 3. The germline CDR1 and CDR2 sequences are SGHAT and FQNNGV. The CDR3: CASSLTTGGETQYF. The CDR3, as DNA: TGTGCCAGCAGCTTAACGACAGGGGGGGAGACCCAGTACTTC.

The chain couples TRBV21-1 to TRBJ2-1; the D segment call TRBD2 is taken from the table without a DNA check. TRBV21-1 counts as a pseudogene. The CDR3 is 17 amino acids. CDR3 residues: CASSKGLAERSYNEQFF. The CDR3 DNA follows: TGTGCCAGCAGCAAAGGGCTAGCAGAGCGGTCCTACAATGAGCAGTTCTTC.

The gene calls are TRBV7-8 and TRBJ2-3, with TRBD2 identical over 13 bases. The CDR3 is 15 residues long. The V gene end was trimmed by 3 bases and the J gene end by 5 bases; junction bases not matched to a gene: 2. Germline CDR1 SGHVS, CDR2 FQNEAQ. As DNA, the CDR3 is TGTGCCAGCAGCTTCCGACTAGCGGGGGGAGATACGCAGTATTTT. Protein sequence: CASSFRLAGGDTQYF. Complete variable domain (other parts from reference TRBV7-8 and TRBJ2-3): GAGVSQSPRYKVAKRGQDVALRCDPISGHVSLFWYQQALGQGPEFLTYFQNEAQLDKSGLPSDRFFAERPEGSVSTLKIQRTQQEDSAVYLCASSFRLAGGDTQYFGPGTRLTVL.

This chain joins TRBV12-3 or TRBV12-4 and TRBJ2-5, with 8 bases fitting TRBD2. Losses at the gene ends were 5 bases for V and 10 bases for J; bases not matched to a gene: 3. The CDR3 has 11 amino acids. CDR3 region: CASSMGLDQYF. In nucleotides, the CDR3 is TGTGCCAGCAGTATGGGACTAGACCAGTACTTC.

In regard to this clone: An end of the junction does not agree with germline; a read error may underlie this. The V and J genes are TRBV27 and TRBJ1-2; a possible D gene is TRBD1 (5 bases). Germline V gene lookup returns CDR1 MNHEY and CDR2 SMNVEV (reference sequence). The CDR3 contains 16 residues. As DNA, the CDR3 is TGTGCCACCAGTTCGGGGGGGACCGAAGCTAACTATGGCTACACCTTC. Translation gives CATSSGGTEANYGYTF.

The gene calls are TRBV11-2 and TRBJ1-2, with 11 positions matching TRBD1. Looked up from germline, CDR1 is SGHAT and CDR2 is FQNNGV. The CDR3 covers 14 residues. Trimming at V came to 1 base and at J to 6 bases, leaving 1 base not matched to a gene. In DNA form, the CDR3 reads TGTGCCAGCAGCTTAGGGACAGGGGGCAATGGCTACACCTTC. It encodes CASSLGTGGNGYTF.

V is TRBV10-3 and J is TRBJ1-3; D ambiguous. Trimming left V 8 bases short and J 2 bases short, with 28 bases between. The CDR3 is 19 residues long. Germline loops: CDR1 ENHRY, CDR2 SYGVKD. The CDR3, as DNA: TGTGCCATCTTAAGGCCTATTTGGAGATCTGTCGGCCCTGGAAACACCATATATTTT. Translation gives CAILRPIWRSVGPGNTIYF.

This clone has only a few counts. V and J are TRBV5-4 and TRBJ2-2; the match to TRBD1 covers 10 bases. The CDR3 totals 16 residues. V shed 0 bases, J shed 3 bases, and the junction held 2 bases outside the gene matches. Germline-derived CDR1 and CDR2 are SGHNT and YYREEE (reference sequence). In DNA, the CDR3 is TGTGCCAGCAGCTTGGGTGGACAGGGGGACACCGGGGAGCTGTTTTTT. Its protein is CASSLGGQGDTGELFF.

This sequence joins TRBV19 and TRBJ1-4; a possible D gene is TRBD1 (5 bases). V lost 11 bases and J 1 base, leaving 17 bases between the germline ends. Germline CDR1 is LNHDA and CDR2 is SQIVND (reference sequence). The CDR3 contains 15 residues. CDR3 DNA sequence: TGTGCCGCCAGGGCAGGGAGGTTAACTAATGAAAAACTGTTTTTT. As protein: CAARAGRLTNEKLFF.

J is TRBJ2-1 and V is TRBV6-2 or TRBV6-3; 9 bases agree with TRBD2. CDR1 and CDR2 (germline): MNHEY, SVGEGT. The CDR3 sequence is 15 residues long. V lost 5 bases to trimming and J lost 4 bases; unmatched junction nucleotides: 6. Written as DNA, the CDR3 is TGTGCCAGCAGTACGGCTAGCGGGACGTACAATGAGCAGTTCTTC. Protein product: CASSTASGTYNEQFF.

This clone was seen more than once but under ten times. The rearrangement links TRBV2 to TRBJ1-5, with a tentative D call TRBD1 (5 bases). The germline CDR1 and CDR2 sequences are SNHLY and FYNNEI. Trimming pared 7 bases from V and 4 bases from J, leaving 20 bases between. This CDR3 region has 16 residues. CDR3 nucleotide sequence: TGTGCCAGCACTCCCAGGGCTTGGGTCGTTAATCAGCCCCAGCATTTT. It codes for CASTPRAWVVNQPQHF. Using reference TRBV2 and TRBJ1-5 for the parts outside the CDR3, the full variable domain is EPEVTQTPSHQVTQMGQEVILRCVPISNHLYFYWYRQILGQKVEFLVSFYNNEISEKSEIFDDQFSVERPDGSNFTLKIRSTKLEDSAMYFCASTPRAWVVNQPQHFGDGTRLSIL.

J is TRBJ1-3 and V is TRBV7-9, with a tentative D call TRBD1 (6 bases). The germline V and J ends were trimmed by 9 bases and 4 bases, with 13 bases remaining between them. This CDR3 spans 13 amino acids. Looked up from germline, CDR1 is SEHNR and CDR2 is FQNEAQ (reference sequence). The CDR3 nucleotides are TGTGCCAGTAATGCAGGGGCGGGAAACACCATATATTTT. This sequence encodes CASNAGAGNTIYF.

CDR3: CASSAGTGDLPQHF. The CDR3 DNA follows: TGTGCCAGCAGCGCCGGGACAGGGGATTTGCCCCAGCATTTT. The J gene is TRBJ1-5, the V gene TRBV2; 10 bases align to TRBD1. There are 14 residues in the CDR3. Germline lookup yields CDR1 SNHLY and CDR2 FYNNEI. The ends lost 6 bases at V and 9 bases at J; junction bases unmatched: 8. Full variable domain (outside the CDR3, taken from reference TRBV2 and TRBJ1-5): EPEVTQTPSHQVTQMGQEVILRCVPISNHLYFYWYRQILGQKVEFLVSFYNNEISEKSEIFDDQFSVERPDGSNFTLKIRSTKLEDSAMYFCASSAGTGDLPQHFGDGTRLSIL.

V is TRBV6-5 and J is TRBJ2-3; the match to TRBD2 covers 13 bases. There are 16 residues in the CDR3. V shed 2 bases and J 11 bases; nucleotides not matched to a gene: 10. Germline V gene sequence: CDR1 MNHEY, CDR2 SVGAGI. The CDR3 here is CASSYDPGLAGVGQYF. The CDR3 DNA follows: TGTGCCAGCAGTTACGACCCAGGACTAGCGGGAGTCGGGCAGTATTTT.

The CDR3 region is CASSLFAGGPAGELFF. The CDR3 nucleotides read TGTGCCAGCAGCTTATTCGCGGGAGGGCCTGCCGGGGAGCTGTTTTTT. This rearrangement joins TRBV7-7 to TRBJ2-2, with 9 nucleotides matching TRBD2. Germline V gene lookup returns CDR1 SSHAT and CDR2 FNYEAQ (reference sequence). The CDR3 loop spans 16 amino acids. J was trimmed by 6 bases and V by 2 bases; bases with no gene match: 7.

This clone was recorded only once. The chain has TRBV18 and TRBJ2-5; D is uncertain. Germline CDR1 and CDR2: KGHSH and LQKENI. There are 12 residues in the CDR3. V was clipped by 6 bases and J by 4 bases, with 9 bases between them. DNA for the CDR3: TGTGCCAGCTCCCAGCGTGGAGAGACCCAGTACTTC. Its protein is CASSQRGETQYF.

V gene TRBV11-2 combines with J gene TRBJ1-5; D is ambiguous. The CDR3 length is 16 residues. Germline V gives CDR1 SGHAT, CDR2 FQNNGV. Deletions cut 1 base from V and 1 base from J, with 11 bases between. The DNA for the CDR3 is TGTGCCAGCAGCTTAGGACACTCTCTAAGCAATCAGCCCCAGCATTTT. It translates to CASSLGHSLSNQPQHF.